This entry lists 20 T cell receptor beta chains sequenced from one sample in a study of blood T cells in healthy people across ages. A J-beta primer mix and a sample-barcoded 5' primer were used in a second PCR of roughly 6 to 11 cycles. Via MiXCR, TCRdb re-called the 5' RACE reads, giving one row per CDR3 protein. The sample contains about 730,000 distinct CDR3 sequences, approximately 43% of which appear only once. Input material: blood. These receptors were obtained from a woman aged 55-69 years in good health.

The rearrangement links TRBV4-3 to TRBJ2-3; D is unresolved. The CDR3 has 18 residues. Trimming pared 0 bases from V and 0 bases from J, leaving 16 bases between. Per germline, CDR1 LGHNA and CDR2 YSLEER. Here the CDR3 DNA reads TGCGCCAGCAGCCAAGATACGCTAAGCAGCTCTAGCACAGATACGCAGTATTTT. It specifies CASSQDTLSSSSTDTQYF.

In this sample, this clonotype turned up a few times. The genes are TRBV7-9 and TRBJ2-6; possibly TRBD1 for D (6 bases). Germline V gene sequence: CDR1 SEHNR, CDR2 FQNEAQ (reference sequence). This CDR3 contains 18 residues. Trimming pared 0 bases from V and 0 bases from J, leaving 12 bases between. CDR3 sequence: CASSLAGHLLSGANVLTF. The DNA for the CDR3 is TGTGCCAGCAGCTTAGCGGGACACCTTCTCTCTGGGGCCAACGTCCTGACTTTC.

CDR3: CSAVTALDSYNEQYF. DNA of the CDR3: TGCAGTGCCGTCACGGCCCTGGACTCCTACAATGAGCAGTACTTC. This rearrangement joins TRBV20-1 to TRBJ2-1, with D tentatively TRBD2 (5 bases). The end of the DNA fits TRBJ2-7 better, so the J call may be wrong. Germline lookup yields CDR1 DFQATT and CDR2 SNEGSKA (reference sequence). The CDR3 is 15 residues long.

This clonotype was seen more than once but under ten times. The chain employs TRBV11-2 and TRBJ2-1; tentative D call: TRBD2 (5 bases). Trimming cost V 1 base and J 10 bases, with 11 bases left between them. Germline V gene sequence: CDR1 SGHAT, CDR2 FQNNGV. The CDR3 length is 13 residues. CDR3: CASSLAGIREQFF. CDR3 sequence (DNA): TGTGCCAGCAGCTTAGCCGGGATTAGGGAGCAGTTCTTC.

This CDR3 reads CASSLSFDNEQFF. The CDR3 DNA reads TGTGCCAGCAGCTTATCTTTTGACAATGAGCAGTTCTTC. The chain recombines TRBV7-9 with TRBJ2-1; D is ambiguous. The CDR3 consists of 13 residues. V was trimmed by 2 bases and J by 5 bases, leaving 7 bases between them. Germline values: CDR1 SEHNR, CDR2 FQNEAQ (reference sequence). Together with reference TRBV7-9 and TRBJ2-1, the CDR3 gives the full variable domain: DTGVSQNPRHKITKRGQNVTFRCDPISEHNRLYWYRQTLGQGPEFLTYFQNEAQLEKSRLLSDRFSAERPKGSFSTLEIQRTEQGDSAMYLCASSLSFDNEQFFGPGTRLTVL.

Concerning this clonotype: A much larger clonotype is one base distant, so this may be a read error. The chain has TRBV7-2 and TRBJ2-1; TRBD2 matches 7 bases. Germline V gives CDR1 SGHTA, CDR2 FQGNSA. The CDR3 has 17 residues. DNA of the CDR3: TGTGCCGGCAGCTTTGGTCCGGGACTACGGGGTTACAATGAGCAGTTCTTC. Its translation is CAGSFGPGLRGYNEQFF.

This clonotype was seen a few times. J is TRBJ1-5 and V is TRBV7-2; D gene uncertain. Per the germline V gene, CDR1 is SGHTA and CDR2 is FQGNSA. The CDR3 extends over 15 amino acids. V was cut by 0 bases and J by 7 bases, with 13 bases left in between. In nucleotides, the CDR3 is TGTGCCAGCAGCTTAGCGGGGAGCTTGGACCAGCCCCAGCATTTT. This gives the protein CASSLAGSLDQPQHF.

The chain is built from TRBV7-2 and TRBJ2-2, with 7 nucleotides matching TRBD2. This CDR3 has 17 amino acids. The V and J ends lost 2 bases and 1 base, in that order; junction bases with no gene match: 7. Looked up from germline, CDR1 is SGHTA and CDR2 is FQGNSA. In DNA, the CDR3 is TGTGCCAGCAGCTTAAAGGCGGGGGACCTGAACACCGGGGAGCTGTTTTTT. Translated: CASSLKAGDLNTGELFF.

The chain links TRBV7-2 to TRBJ2-7; 10 nucleotides align to TRBD1. Trimming took 1 base from V and 3 from J; bases not matched to a gene: 9. The CDR3 has 17 residues. Germline V lookup: CDR1 SGHTA, CDR2 FQGNSA. CDR3 region: CASSLVGGQGGLYEQYF. The CDR3 nucleotides are TGTGCCAGCAGCTTAGTGGGCGGACAGGGGGGCCTCTACGAGCAGTACTTC. Combining the CDR3 with reference TRBV7-2 and TRBJ2-7 gives the whole variable domain GAGVSQSPSNKVTEKGKDVELRCDPISGHTALYWYRQSLGQGLEFLIYFQGNSAPDKSGLPSDRFSAERTGGSVSTLTIQRTQQEDSAVYLCASSLVGGQGGLYEQYFGPGTRLTVT.

This clonotype has only a few counts. The CDR3 loop is CASRGGFYEQYF. CDR3 nucleotide sequence: TGTGCCAGTCGCGGGGGGTTCTACGAGCAGTACTTC. The V gene is TRBV12-3 or TRBV12-4, the J gene TRBJ2-7; 8 bases are shared with TRBD2. CDR3 length equals 12 residues. The J segment lost 3 bases and the V segment lost 9 bases, leaving 4 bases of the junction unmatched.

V is TRBV7-9 and J is TRBJ2-7, with 10 bases fitting TRBD2. J lost 7 bases, V lost 4 bases, and 16 bases had no gene match. Germline assignment: CDR1 SEHNR and CDR2 FQNEAQ (reference sequence). The CDR3 spans 17 residues. CDR3 residues: CASSYKTSGGASNEQYF. In DNA, the CDR3 is TGTGCCAGCAGCTACAAAACCAGCGGGGGGGCAAGCAATGAGCAGTACTTC.

CDR3: CASGGLEQYF. The CDR3 DNA follows: TGTGCCAGCGGGGGACTCGAGCAGTACTTC. The chain carries TRBV28 and TRBJ2-5; the D gene is possibly TRBD2 (6 bases). The J call could be wrong; TRBJ2-7 is a better fit for the DNA end. The germline V gene has CDR1 MDHEN and CDR2 SYDVKM. The length of the CDR3 is 10 residues.

This chain links TRBV12-3 or TRBV12-4 with TRBJ2-5; 13 nucleotides align to TRBD2. Near its end, the DNA agrees better with TRBJ2-7, so the J call may be wrong. The CDR3 consists of 15 residues. The CDR3 sequence: CASSVTSGGAAEQYF. CDR3 bases: TGTGCCAGCAGTGTCACTAGCGGGGGGGCGGCCGAGCAGTACTTC.

J is TRBJ2-5 and V is TRBV7-7; D is perhaps TRBD2 (6 bases). In germline, CDR1 is SSHAT, CDR2 FNYEAQ (reference sequence). Trimming took 2 bases from V and 7 from J, leaving 17 bases between them. The CDR3 covers 15 residues. The CDR3 DNA follows: TGTGCCAGCAGCTTATATCCCCTAGAGGGAGGGACCCAGTACTTC. Translation: CASSLYPLEGGTQYF.

A word on this clonotype: One end of the junction is discordant with germline, which a read error may explain. The chain employs TRBV6-2 or TRBV6-3 and TRBJ2-3; no reliable D call. The CDR3 loop spans 13 amino acids. Germline-derived CDR1 and CDR2 are MNHEY and SVGEGT. Here the CDR3 reads CASRRDGTETQYF. The CDR3 DNA is TGTGCCAGCAGACGAGACGGCACAGAGACGCAGTATTTT.

This chain connects TRBV6-2 or TRBV6-3 to TRBJ2-3; 11 positions match TRBD2. The CDR3 is 16 residues long. The germline CDR1 and CDR2 sequences are MNHEY and SVGEGT. With 3 bases clipped from V and 7 bases from J, the junction kept 9 bases outside the gene matches. The CDR3 spells CASSYMGLAGGNTQYF. CDR3 DNA: TGTGCCAGCAGTTATATGGGGCTAGCGGGAGGTAATACGCAGTATTTT.

The V call is TRBV6-2 or TRBV6-3, the J call TRBJ2-7, with TRBD1 matching 8 bases. CDR1 is MNHEY, CDR2 SVGEGT, per germline. Trimming cost V 0 bases and J 4 bases; bases outside gene matches: 11. The CDR3 is 17 residues long. This chain's CDR3 is CASSYSYRDRRAYEQYF. CDR3 DNA: TGTGCCAGCAGTTACTCGTACCGGGACAGGCGTGCTTACGAGCAGTACTTC.

J is TRBJ2-1 and V is TRBV29-1; 8 bases are a match to TRBD2. The J call may be faulty, since TRBJ2-7 better matches the DNA end. The CDR3 is 15 amino acids. Germline lookup yields CDR1 SQVTM and CDR2 ANQGSEA. CDR3: CSVGVSGSGYNEQYF. CDR3 sequence (DNA): TGCAGCGTTGGAGTGAGCGGGAGTGGCTACAATGAGCAGTACTTC.

This clonotype occurred once. This sequence joins TRBV20-1 and TRBJ1-2; D possibly corresponds to TRBD1 (6 bases). V was cut by 5 bases and J by 8 bases, with 21 bases left in between. The CDR3 is 14 residues long. CDR1 and CDR2 (germline): DFQATT, SNEGSKA (reference sequence). The CDR3 sequence: CSAVREGEFWGYTF. In DNA form, the CDR3 reads TGCAGTGCTGTCCGAGAGGGGGAGTTTTGGGGCTACACCTTC.

The chain links TRBV4-1 to TRBJ1-4, with D tentatively TRBD1 (6 bases). CDR1 and CDR2 (germline): MGHRA, YSYEKL. V was clipped by 2 bases and J by 0 bases, with 10 bases between them. The CDR3 covers 16 residues. This CDR3 is CASSQLRGTTNEKLFF. The CDR3 DNA is TGCGCCAGCAGCCAATTAAGGGGGACAACTAATGAAAAACTGTTTTTT.